This T cell receptor (beta chain) was sequenced for a study of control samples from healthy donors and cancer patients. Sequencing was performed with immunoSEQ multiplex PCR; in TCRdb, only in-frame clones are kept and a portion is missing. Among 400,000 to 500,000 clones listed, 90% were seen once. With V trimmed by 3 bases and J by 7 bases, 7 bases remained unmatched. CDR1 is ENHRY and CDR2 is SYGVKD in the germline V gene. The CDR3 sequence is 17 residues long. The receptor was derived from a man aged 35-49 years with head and neck cancer. The sequenced material came from PBMCs. The chain joins TRBV10-3 to TRBJ2-1; 15 bases are a match to TRBD2. CDR3 sequence reads: CAISEKGLAGGLNEQFF. CDR3 DNA sequence: TGTGCCATCAGTGAAAAGGGACTAGCGGGGGGACTAAATGAGCAGTTCTTC.